Shown below are 21 T cell receptor beta chains from a single sample sequenced in a study of CD8 T cells in Susac syndrome. An amount of RNA that ranged from roughly 0.5 to 1 ug was reverse transcribed with random hexamers. TCRdb analysed the immunoSEQ multiplex PCR reads with MiXCR anew, one entry per CDR3 protein. The table lists roughly 89,000 distinct CDR3 sequences, approximately 96% of them singletons. Material for sequencing was CD8+ T cells from PBMCs. The receptor set was obtained from a human donor with Susac syndrome.

This clonotype was recorded once. V usage is TRBV28 and J usage is TRBJ1-2; possible D gene TRBD1, 6 bases. The CDR3 is 13 residues long. CDR1 MDHEN and CDR2 SYDVKM come from the germline V gene. Trimming removed 6 bases from V and 4 bases from J, with 12 bases in between. CDR3 DNA sequence: TGTGCCAGCAGATCGGGACAAGGCTATGGCTACACCTTC. It codes for CASRSGQGYGYTF.

The rearrangement joins TRBV4-2 to TRBJ1-4, with D possibly being TRBD1 (6 bases). Germline CDR1 is LGHNA and CDR2 is YNFKEQ. Trimming left V 0 bases short and J 6 bases short, with 11 bases between. The CDR3 is made up of 15 amino acids. In DNA, the CDR3 is TGTGCCAGCAGCCAAGATAGGGCAGGGGATGAAAAACTGTTTTTT. It translates to CASSQDRAGDEKLFF.

The chain is built from TRBV7-3 and TRBJ2-1, with 9 bases aligning to TRBD2. This CDR3 comprises 15 residues. CDR1 and CDR2 (germline): SGHTA, FQGTGA. The junction had 8 bases not matched to a gene; V was cut back by 6 bases and J by 5 bases. Here the CDR3 DNA reads TGTGCCAGCAGTAGAGCGGGGGGCAGAAACAATGAGCAGTTCTTC. This codes for CASSRAGGRNNEQFF.

V gene TRBV30 combines with J gene TRBJ1-2; D perhaps matches TRBD1 (5 bases). This CDR3 is built from 14 residues. The germline gives CDR1 GTSNPN, CDR2 SVGIG (reference sequence). V was clipped by 2 bases and J by 6 bases, with 16 bases between them. The CDR3 nucleotides are TGTGCCTGGAGTCTCACGGGCAGGGTCGATGGCTACACCTTC. Residues: CAWSLTGRVDGYTF. Supplemented by reference TRBV30 and TRBJ1-2, the full variable domain reads SQTIHQWPATLVQPVGSPLSLECTVEGTSNPNLYWYRQAAGRGLQLLFYSVGIGQISSEVPQNLSASRPQDRQFILSSKKLLLSDSGFYLCAWSLTGRVDGYTFGSGTRLTVV.

This chain connects TRBV28 to TRBJ2-4, with a weak D call TRBD2 (6 bases). V lost 1 base and J lost 6, with 10 bases in between. CDR1 and CDR2 (germline): MDHEN, SYDVKM. This CDR3 comprises 14 residues. The CDR3 DNA sequence: TGTGCCAGCAGTTTATTAGCCGGGGGAAACATTCAGTACTTC. Protein product: CASSLLAGGNIQYF.

The chain employs TRBV9 and TRBJ2-5; 10 bases map to TRBD1. Germline V gives CDR1 SGDLS, CDR2 YYNGEE. V shed 0 bases and J 4 bases; nucleotides not matched to a gene: 3. The CDR3 covers 15 residues. The chain's CDR3 is CASSVEGTGVETQYF. CDR3 coding DNA: TGTGCCAGCAGCGTAGAGGGGACAGGGGTAGAGACCCAGTACTTC.

The chain joins TRBV19 to TRBJ2-6; TRBD1 matches at 9 bases. Germline V gene data show CDR1 as LNHDA and CDR2 as SQIVND (reference sequence). With 5 bases clipped from V and 2 bases from J, the junction kept 4 bases outside the gene matches. The CDR3 runs to 16 residues. The CDR3 protein is CASSSDRGTGANVLTF. The DNA for the CDR3 is TGTGCCAGTAGTTCTGACAGGGGGACTGGGGCCAACGTCCTGACTTTC.

This clonotype came up once. One junction end disagrees with the germline gene, perhaps due to a read error. The rearrangement joins TRBV7-7 to TRBJ2-2, with TRBD2 as a possible D gene (6 bases). The CDR3 is 16 residues long. The V gene's germline CDR1 is SSHAT and CDR2 FNYEAQ (reference sequence). The CDR3 coding sequence is TGTGCTAGCAGCTTAACGGCGGGACGGAACACCGGGGAGCTGTTTTTT. Amino acids: CASSLTAGRNTGELFF.

The chain links TRBV11-2 to TRBJ2-3; TRBD1 or TRBD2 may be the D gene (5 bases each). Trimming pared 5 bases from V and 4 bases from J, leaving 16 bases between. CDR1 is SGHAT and CDR2 is FQNNGV in the germline V gene. This CDR3 contains 15 residues. This CDR3 reads CASSRTGWGPDTQYF. The CDR3 region has the DNA TGTGCCAGCAGCCGAACGGGGTGGGGCCCAGATACGCAGTATTTT.

V usage is TRBV28 and J usage is TRBJ2-3; D call uncertain. The germline V gene has CDR1 MDHEN and CDR2 SYDVKM. Trimming left V 2 bases short and J 7 bases short, with 7 bases between. CDR3 size: 12 residues. CDR3 sequence reads: CASSLGDNTQYF. In nucleotides, the CDR3 is TGTGCCAGCAGTTTAGGGGATAATACGCAGTATTTT.

This chain links TRBV29-1 with TRBJ2-1; TRBD2 matches at 10 bases. In germline, CDR1 is SQVTM, CDR2 ANQGSEA. V was clipped by 7 bases and J by 4 bases; unmatched bases: 7. The CDR3 covers 14 residues. The CDR3 nucleotides are TGCAGCGCTACAGAACTAGCGGGGTACAATGAGCAGTTCTTC. Amino acids: CSATELAGYNEQFF.

This clonotype was seen only once. V gene TRBV11-2 combines with J gene TRBJ2-1, with TRBD1 as a possible D gene (5 bases). CDR1 is SGHAT, CDR2 FQNNGV, per germline. Trimming left V 4 bases short and J 7 bases short, with 8 bases between. The CDR3 extends over 12 amino acids. This chain's CDR3 is CASSSHRNEQFF. CDR3 in DNA: TGTGCCAGCAGCTCTCACAGGAATGAGCAGTTCTTC.

The CDR3 DNA is TGTGCCAGCAGCGTTGAGTCGGGGCTTGAGCAGTTCTTC. This gives the protein CASSVESGLEQFF. V and J are TRBV9 and TRBJ2-1, with D perhaps matching TRBD1 or TRBD2 (5 bases each). The ends were cut back, 2 bases at V and 9 bases at J, with 12 bases in the middle. This CDR3 region has 13 residues. CDR1 is SGDLS, CDR2 YYNGEE, per germline.

The gene calls are TRBV6-5 and TRBJ2-5; D not certain. With 6 bases removed from V and 5 bases from J, the gap between germline ends came to 13 bases. Germline V CDR1 and CDR2: MNHEY, SVGAGI. This CDR3 has 13 residues. The CDR3: CASRKGILETQYF. CDR3 sequence (DNA): TGTGCCAGCAGGAAAGGGATATTGGAGACCCAGTACTTC.

This chain links TRBV30 with TRBJ1-1; 7 bases are shared with TRBD1. V lost 1 base to trimming and J lost 3 bases; unmatched junction nucleotides: 5. Germline loops: CDR1 GTSNPN, CDR2 SVGIG (reference sequence). The CDR3 has 14 residues. CDR3 sequence reads: CAWSATGLDTEAFF. The CDR3 region has the DNA TGTGCCTGGAGTGCGACAGGGTTGGACACTGAAGCTTTCTTT.

This chain links TRBV29-1 with TRBJ2-5, with a tentative D call TRBD1 (6 bases). The CDR3 sequence is 13 residues long. Between the trimmed V and J ends, which lost 7 bases and 2 bases, there was a span of 14 bases. Germline loops: CDR1 SQVTM, CDR2 ANQGSEA. CDR3 region: CSAGVALQETQYF. CDR3 DNA sequence: TGCAGCGCAGGGGTGGCCCTACAAGAGACCCAGTACTTC.

This chain connects TRBV7-2 to TRBJ2-5; D is tentatively TRBD1 or TRBD2 (5 bases each). The CDR3 loop spans 15 amino acids. Germline-derived CDR1 and CDR2 are SGHTA and FQGNSA. V was shortened by 4 bases and J by 1 base, with 13 bases between the two germline ends. The CDR3 coding sequence is TGTGCCAGCAGCTCCAAAGCCGGGGCCCAAGAGACCCAGTACTTC. It specifies CASSSKAGAQETQYF. Filled out from reference TRBV7-2 and TRBJ2-5, the complete variable domain reads GAGVSQSPSNKVTEKGKDVELRCDPISGHTALYWYRQSLGQGLEFLIYFQGNSAPDKSGLPSDRFSAERTGGSVSTLTIQRTQQEDSAVYLCASSSKAGAQETQYFGPGTRLLVL.

This clonotype showed up just once. J is TRBJ2-5 and V is TRBV7-2, with 7 bases matching TRBD2. V was pared by 2 bases and J by 2 bases, with 8 bases of the junction left unmatched. Germline CDR1 reads SGHTA; CDR2 reads FQGNSA. CDR3 length: 16 amino acids. The CDR3 DNA reads as TGTGCCAGCAGCTTATTGCTGGGGGGGAAGCAAGAGACCCAGTACTTC. This translates into CASSLLLGGKQETQYF.

This clonotype was seen more than once but under ten times. The chain joins TRBV20-1 to TRBJ2-7; 12 nucleotides align to TRBD2. The CDR3 totals 13 residues. V was clipped by 5 bases and J by 2 bases; unmatched bases: 1. In germline, CDR1 is DFQATT, CDR2 SNEGSKA (reference sequence). This CDR3 reads CSARTSGTYEQYF. The CDR3 DNA reads TGCAGTGCTCGGACTAGCGGGACCTACGAGCAGTACTTC.

The chain employs TRBV30 and TRBJ1-5, with D uncertain. V lost 0 bases and J lost 3, with 9 bases in between. The germline V gene encodes CDR1 GTSNPN and CDR2 SVGIG (reference sequence). The CDR3 loop spans 14 amino acids. The CDR3 region is CAWSVSGLNQPQHF. The DNA for the CDR3 is TGTGCCTGGAGTGTATCCGGGCTCAATCAGCCCCAGCATTTT.

On this clonotype itself: Relative to the germline gene, one junction end is altered; a read error may explain this. This sequence joins TRBV2 and TRBJ2-1; a possible D gene is TRBD2 (7 bases). The CDR3 has 14 amino acids. CDR1 is SNHLY and CDR2 is FYNNEI in the germline V gene. This CDR3 is CASSEGGGAGPGLF. The CDR3 coding sequence is TGTGCCAGCAGTGAAGGTGGGGGGGCAGGACCCGGGCTCTTC.